The 28 T cell receptor beta chains presented below share a single source sample, sequenced in a study of shared clonotypes between healthy human individuals. TCRdb's table, derived via immunoSEQ multiplex PCR, lists solely in-frame clones and lacks some. The top ten hold under 2% of the sample, which has 600,000 to 750,000 clones, 55% to 80% seen once. The sequenced sample was memory CD4+ T cells sorted from blood. Subset meaning: CD45RA-negative fraction. These receptors were taken from a woman aged 25 to 39 in good health.

This rearrangement joins TRBV7-2 to TRBJ1-2; a weak D match, TRBD1 (6 bases). The germline gives CDR1 SGHTA, CDR2 FQGNSA. With 1 base removed from V and 8 bases from J, the gap between germline ends came to 11 bases. The CDR3 is 13 amino acids. The CDR3 nucleotides read TGTGCCAGCAGCTTAGTGGGGGCCGGGGGCTACACCTTC. Translated: CASSLVGAGGYTF.

To note about this clone: This same CDR3 is encoded by further DNA sequences in the sample. The rearrangement joins TRBV5-1 to TRBJ2-1, with D tentatively TRBD2 (6 bases). Trimming removed 0 bases from V and 3 bases from J, with 10 bases in between. CDR3 length: 15 amino acids. Germline V gene data show CDR1 as SGHRS and CDR2 as YFSETQ. The CDR3 protein is CASSLGSAGYNEQFF. Written as DNA, the CDR3 is TGCGCCAGCAGCTTGGGGTCAGCGGGCTACAATGAGCAGTTCTTC.

Comment on this clone: Other DNA sequences of this sample code for an identical CDR3. The chain joins TRBV28 to TRBJ1-1; a possible D gene is TRBD1 (5 bases). The CDR3 has 12 residues. Trimming removed 7 bases from V and 4 bases from J, with 10 bases in between. Germline V gene sequence: CDR1 MDHEN, CDR2 SYDVKM. CDR3 sequence: CASILGGTEAFF. The DNA of the CDR3 is TGTGCCAGCATTCTCGGGGGCACTGAAGCTTTCTTT.

The chain couples TRBV11-2 to TRBJ1-3; perhaps TRBD1 as D (5 bases). With 6 bases removed from V and 0 bases from J, the gap between germline ends came to 18 bases. This CDR3 is built from 17 residues. Germline V lookup: CDR1 SGHAT, CDR2 FQNNGV. DNA for the CDR3: TGTGCCAGCAGTCACTACACCCCAGGGCTCTCTGGAAACACCATATATTTT. Residues: CASSHYTPGLSGNTIYF.

The rearrangement uses TRBV28 and TRBJ2-7; 13 positions match TRBD2. The V gene end was trimmed by 4 bases and the J gene end by 3 bases; junction bases not matched to a gene: 12. Germline V lookup: CDR1 MDHEN, CDR2 SYDVKM. The CDR3 is 18 amino acids. CDR3: CASSSHTILAGGGYEQYF. In DNA form, the CDR3 reads TGTGCCAGCAGTTCTCATACCATACTAGCGGGAGGGGGCTACGAGCAGTACTTC.

This clone was seen only a few times. The rearrangement links TRBV5-8 to TRBJ1-2, with D perhaps TRBD1 (5 bases). The CDR3 contains 13 residues. The V end was cut by 4 bases, the J end by 7 bases, with 14 bases between. Germline V gene lookup returns CDR1 SGHTS and CDR2 YDEGEE. The DNA of the CDR3 is TGTGCCAGCAGCCCCTTGGGGGAAGGTGGCTACACCTTC. Translated: CASSPLGEGGYTF.

J is TRBJ1-1 and V is TRBV5-4; D is undetermined. The CDR3 has 14 residues. The V gene's germline CDR1 is SGHNT and CDR2 YYREEE (reference sequence). V lost 4 bases and J lost 6, with 16 bases in between. The CDR3 bases are TGTGCCAGCAGCCCCAACGTCGGAGGCGCTGAAGCTTTCTTT. It is translated as CASSPNVGGAEAFF.

In DNA form, the CDR3 reads TGCGCCAGCAGCTTGGGGGCGAGAATCACAGATACGCAGTATTTT. Its translation: CASSLGARITDTQYF. This rearrangement joins TRBV5-1 to TRBJ2-3, with D unresolved. Per germline, CDR1 SGHRS and CDR2 YFSETQ. The CDR3 length is 15 residues. Trimming stripped 0 bases from V and 2 bases from J, with 10 bases between.

The V gene is TRBV10-3, the J gene TRBJ1-5; 8 nucleotides line up with TRBD1. Per germline, CDR1 ENHRY and CDR2 SYGVKD. The CDR3 runs to 13 residues. The V gene end was trimmed by 4 bases and the J gene end by 4 bases; junction bases not matched to a gene: 0. CDR3 in amino acids: CAISGDRNQPQHF. In nucleotides, the CDR3 is TGTGCCATCAGTGGGGACAGGAATCAGCCCCAGCATTTT.

The rearrangement uses TRBV10-1 and TRBJ2-7; 11 positions match TRBD2. The V gene end was trimmed by 3 bases and the J gene end by 1 base; junction bases not matched to a gene: 8. Germline V gives CDR1 WNHNN, CDR2 SYGVQD (reference sequence). This CDR3 has 17 amino acids. As DNA, the CDR3 is TGCGCCAGCAGTGACGGGGGACTAGCGGAGAGTTCCTACGAGCAGTACTTC. Encoded protein: CASSDGGLAESSYEQYF.

This clone was counted a few times. This rearrangement joins TRBV2 to TRBJ1-5, with 7 positions matching TRBD1. Germline lookup yields CDR1 SNHLY and CDR2 FYNNEI. This CDR3 contains 14 residues. V trimming: 6 bases; J trimming: 3 bases; junction bases outside the gene matches: 5. The chain's CDR3 is CASRDRNVNQPQHF. For the CDR3, the DNA is TGTGCCAGCAGGGACAGGAACGTCAATCAGCCCCAGCATTTT.

This rearrangement joins TRBV11-2 to TRBJ1-1, with D possibly being TRBD1 (6 bases). Germline V lookup: CDR1 SGHAT, CDR2 FQNNGV. The CDR3 totals 15 residues. V lost 3 bases and J 4 bases, leaving 15 bases between the germline ends. CDR3 nucleotide sequence: TGTGCCAGCAGCTTCCGGGCAGGGGTGGGCACTGAAGCTTTCTTT. It is translated as CASSFRAGVGTEAFF.

Points on this clone: Other DNA sequences in this sample translate to the same CDR3. The chain recombines TRBV7-8 with TRBJ2-7, with D possibly matching TRBD2 (5 bases). Per germline, CDR1 SGHVS and CDR2 FQNEAQ. V lost 2 bases and J 5 bases, leaving 16 bases between the germline ends. CDR3 size: 15 residues. The CDR3 region is CASSLLRGDKDEQYF. DNA for the CDR3: TGTGCCAGCAGCTTATTACGGGGAGATAAGGACGAGCAGTACTTC.

J is TRBJ1-2 and V is TRBV4-2; 9 bases fit TRBD1. Germline CDR1 is LGHNA and CDR2 is YNFKEQ. The V segment lost 1 base and the J segment 3 bases; nucleotides outside the gene matches: 9. This CDR3 region has 17 residues. CDR3: CASSQVTGQGYDYGYTF. The CDR3 DNA follows: TGTGCCAGCAGCCAAGTGACTGGACAGGGGTACGACTATGGCTACACCTTC.

The rearrangement uses TRBV15 and TRBJ1-4, with D tentatively TRBD1 (5 bases). CDR3 size: 14 residues. The V gene's germline CDR1 is LNHNV and CDR2 YYDKDF (reference sequence). Trimming shortened V by 0 bases and J by 10 bases, and 12 bases separated the two germline ends. This chain's CDR3 is CATSRDQGMVKLFF. In DNA form, the CDR3 reads TGTGCCACCAGCAGAGATCAGGGAATGGTAAAACTGTTTTTT. Variable domain in full (rest from reference TRBV15 and TRBJ1-4): DAMVIQNPRYQVTQFGKPVTLSCSQTLNHNVMYWYQQKSSQAPKLLFHYYDKDFNNEADTPDNFQSRRPNTSFCFLDIRSPGLGDTAMYLCATSRDQGMVKLFFGSGTQLSVL.

This clone was counted a few times. The gene calls are TRBV7-9 and TRBJ2-1, with 12 bases that match TRBD2. The trim removed 5 bases at V and 4 bases at J, leaving 3 bases unmatched. The CDR3 is 15 amino acids. Germline loops: CDR1 SEHNR, CDR2 FQNEAQ (reference sequence). As DNA, the CDR3 is TGTGCCAGCAGCCTAGGACTAGCGGGGTACAATGAGCAGTTCTTC. It yields the protein CASSLGLAGYNEQFF.

The chain has TRBV2 and TRBJ2-7; D could derive from TRBD1 or TRBD2 (6 bases each). V dropped 4 bases and J dropped 3 bases, with 10 bases sitting between them. Germline CDR1 SNHLY, CDR2 FYNNEI. This CDR3 is built from 13 residues. This CDR3 reads CASSVKGGYEQYF. The CDR3 bases are TGTGCCAGCAGTGTCAAGGGGGGCTACGAGCAGTACTTC. Variable domain in full (rest from reference TRBV2 and TRBJ2-7): EPEVTQTPSHQVTQMGQEVILRCVPISNHLYFYWYRQILGQKVEFLVSFYNNEISEKSEIFDDQFSVERPDGSNFTLKIRSTKLEDSAMYFCASSVKGGYEQYFGPGTRLTVT.

This chain uses TRBV15 with TRBJ1-2, with D tentatively TRBD1 (5 bases). This CDR3 is 16 amino acids long. V lost 0 bases and J lost 5, with 16 bases in between. Germline V gene sequence: CDR1 LNHNV, CDR2 YYDKDF (reference sequence). CDR3 sequence reads: CATSRDGALDYYGYTF. As DNA, the CDR3 is TGTGCCACCAGCAGAGATGGGGCCCTGGATTATTATGGCTACACCTTC.

This clone was detected only a few times. The chain links TRBV6-5 to TRBJ1-4; D unclear. This CDR3 has 13 residues. With 5 bases removed from V and 6 bases from J, the gap between germline ends came to 10 bases. Germline CDR1 and CDR2: MNHEY and SVGAGI. The CDR3: CASSTQRDEKLFF. The CDR3, as DNA: TGTGCCAGCAGTACCCAACGAGATGAAAAACTGTTTTTT.

The chain recombines TRBV23-1 with TRBJ2-2, with a tentative D call TRBD2 (5 bases). TRBV23-1 is known as an ORF, though its function is uncertain. The CDR3 has 11 amino acids. The ends were cut back, 4 bases at V and 10 bases at J, with 7 bases in the middle. CDR3 coding DNA: TGCGCCAGCAGTCGGACTGCGGAGCTGTTTTTT. It encodes CASSRTAELFF.

Only a few counts were recorded for this clone. V is TRBV19 and J is TRBJ2-5; possible D gene TRBD2, 6 bases. Germline V lookup: CDR1 LNHDA, CDR2 SQIVND (reference sequence). Trimming left V 1 base short and J 5 bases short, with 17 bases between. The CDR3 has 16 amino acids. DNA for the CDR3: TGTGCCAGTAGTATAGCGACGGCAGGGAGGAGGGAGACCCAGTACTTC. The encoded protein is CASSIATAGRRETQYF.

The V call is TRBV7-9, the J call TRBJ2-7; the D gene is possibly TRBD1 (7 bases). V was pared by 5 bases and J by 2 bases, with 16 bases between. From germline, CDR1 is SEHNR and CDR2 FQNEAQ (reference sequence). The CDR3 length is 15 residues. The CDR3 DNA reads as TGTGCCAGCAGCCCAGGGGGGACCCTAACCTACGAGCAGTACTTC. Its translation is CASSPGGTLTYEQYF.

The V call is TRBV7-9, the J call TRBJ1-5; tentatively, D is TRBD1 (5 bases). V was shortened by 0 bases and J by 6 bases, with 9 bases between the two germline ends. Germline V gives CDR1 SEHNR, CDR2 FQNEAQ (reference sequence). The CDR3 is 14 amino acids. The CDR3 nucleotides are TGTGCCAGCAGCTTAGCAGGGGTAGGTCAGCCCCAGCATTTT. It yields the protein CASSLAGVGQPQHF.

V and J are TRBV28 and TRBJ2-5; 10 nucleotides line up with TRBD2. CDR3 length: 17 amino acids. Germline assignment: CDR1 MDHEN and CDR2 SYDVKM. Germline trimming cut 3 bases from V and 3 bases from J; bases unmatched to any gene: 10. The CDR3 spells CASSLRGSGRPKETQYF. CDR3 nucleotide sequence: TGTGCCAGCAGTTTGAGGGGTAGCGGGAGGCCTAAAGAGACCCAGTACTTC.

This clone was detected only a few times. This chain uses TRBV23-1 with TRBJ2-4; a possible D gene is TRBD2 (6 bases). TRBV23-1 is sorted into the ORF group, with uncertain function. V was clipped by 4 bases and J by 0 bases, with 22 bases between them. The CDR3 runs 19 residues. The CDR3 nucleotides read TGCGCCAGCAGTCGATCCTGGGCGGGGCAGAATCTAGCCAAAAACATTCAGTACTTC. Its translation: CASSRSWAGQNLAKNIQYF.

The chain carries TRBV5-4 and TRBJ2-5; 13 bases are a match to TRBD2. The CDR3 runs to 15 residues. CDR1 is SGHNT, CDR2 YYREEE, per germline (reference sequence). V shed 3 bases and J 4 bases; nucleotides not matched to a gene: 3. The CDR3 region is CASSWGLAGSETQYF. The CDR3 DNA reads TGTGCCAGCAGCTGGGGACTAGCGGGATCAGAGACCCAGTACTTC.

The chain links TRBV18 to TRBJ2-4; D call uncertain. CDR3 length equals 15 residues. With 0 bases removed from V and 0 bases from J, the gap between germline ends came to 6 bases. Germline V gene sequence: CDR1 KGHSH, CDR2 LQKENI. The CDR3: CASSPPQLAKNIQYF. The DNA of the CDR3 is TGTGCCAGCTCACCACCGCAGCTAGCCAAAAACATTCAGTACTTC.

This clone was observed many times. Other DNA sequences of this sample code for an identical CDR3. The gene calls are TRBV5-1 and TRBJ2-2; TRBD1 is a possible D gene (6 bases). Germline V gene data show CDR1 as SGHRS and CDR2 as YFSETQ. The CDR3 sequence is 15 residues long. V lost 0 bases and J 3 bases, leaving 9 bases between the germline ends. The CDR3 loop is CASSLADRDTGELFF. The CDR3 region has the DNA TGCGCCAGCAGCTTGGCGGACAGAGACACCGGGGAGCTGTTTTTT.